A single sample is the source of the 19 T cell receptor beta chains below, sequenced in a study of OX40 agonist ivuxolimab in advanced cancers. Preparation of the library involved the immunoSEQ multiplex PCR assay. TCRdb retrieved this table from immuneACCESS and kept in-frame rearrangements only. Not all clones are present; in checked studies, unresolved V genes account for under half, and no reason is known for the remainder. Recorded for this sample are tens of thousands of clones; around 89% of them occurred a single time. Around an eighth of the sample goes to the ten largest clones. The sequencing used CD4+ or CD8+ T cells sorted from blood, collected in a trial of the OX40 agonist ivuxolimab. These receptors all come from an adult with an advanced solid tumor such as melanoma, head and neck, liver or kidney cancer.

This chain uses TRBV29-1 with TRBJ2-1, with 8 bases identical to TRBD2. Germline CDR1 and CDR2: SQVTM and ANQGSEA. The length of the CDR3 is 15 residues. V was clipped by 2 bases and J by 2 bases; unmatched bases: 5. CDR3 sequence reads: CSVEQRERPYNEQFF. DNA of the CDR3: TGCAGCGTTGAACAGCGGGAGAGGCCCTACAATGAGCAGTTCTTC.

The CDR3 loop reads CAISGLAGSETQYF. In DNA, the CDR3 is TGTGCCATCAGTGGACTAGCGGGGTCAGAGACCCAGTACTTC. The chain carries TRBV10-3 and TRBJ2-5; 11 nucleotides agree with TRBD2. Unmatched junction bases numbered 2, after V lost 4 bases and J lost 4 bases. This CDR3 comprises 14 residues. Germline V gene lookup returns CDR1 ENHRY and CDR2 SYGVKD.

The table lists this clone with a count of one. This chain joins TRBV27 and TRBJ2-4; D ambiguous. CDR3 size: 13 residues. The V gene's germline CDR1 is MNHEY and CDR2 SMNVEV (reference sequence). The V gene lost 7 bases and the J gene lost 4 bases, with 11 bases spanning the gap. DNA of the CDR3: TGTGCCAGCATCGGGTCTTATAAAAACATTCAGTACTTC. It codes for CASIGSYKNIQYF.

The chain links TRBV7-9 to TRBJ2-7; D is perhaps TRBD1 (5 bases). Looked up from germline, CDR1 is SEHNR and CDR2 is FQNEAQ (reference sequence). The V end was cut by 4 bases, the J end by 2 bases, with 15 bases between. CDR3 length: 15 residues. Here the CDR3 reads CASSSDSDPPYEQYF. CDR3 nucleotide sequence: TGTGCCAGCAGCTCAGACAGTGATCCCCCCTACGAGCAGTACTTC.

This sequence joins TRBV5-4 and TRBJ1-2, with 7 bases aligning to TRBD1. With V trimmed by 2 bases and J by 6 bases, 4 bases remained unmatched. The germline CDR1 and CDR2 sequences are SGHNT and YYREEE (reference sequence). CDR3 length: 13 amino acids. CDR3 in DNA: TGTGCCAGCAGCTTACAGGGGATGGATGGCTACACCTTC. It is translated as CASSLQGMDGYTF.

The rearrangement uses TRBV5-1 and TRBJ2-3, with TRBD2 identical over 11 bases. The CDR3 totals 17 residues. Germline trimming cut 4 bases from V and 1 base from J; bases unmatched to any gene: 8. From germline, CDR1 is SGHRS and CDR2 YFSETQ. CDR3 residues: CASSARLAGPGTDTQYF. The CDR3 nucleotides are TGCGCCAGCAGCGCCAGACTAGCGGGGCCGGGCACAGATACGCAGTATTTT.

This clone has a single count. This CDR3 reads CASSTGTGMFSTEAFF. The CDR3 nucleotides are TGCGCCAGCAGCACCGGGACAGGGATGTTTAGCACTGAAGCTTTCTTT. V and J are TRBV5-1 and TRBJ1-1, with 9 bases fitting TRBD1. The CDR3 contains 16 residues. Germline-derived CDR1 and CDR2 are SGHRS and YFSETQ. V lost 4 bases and J lost 4; bases outside the gene matches: 11.

The V call is TRBV7-6, the J call TRBJ2-3, with TRBD1 matching over 7 bases. J gave up 0 bases and V 5 bases, and 2 bases lay outside the gene matches. The CDR3 runs to 14 residues. The germline V gene has CDR1 SGHVS and CDR2 FNYEAQ. As DNA, the CDR3 is TGTGCCAGCAGCACGACAGGGAGCACAGATACGCAGTATTTT. Residues: CASSTTGSTDTQYF. The full variable domain, rest sourced from reference TRBV7-6 and TRBJ2-3, is GAGVSQSPRYKVTKRGQDVALRCDPISGHVSLYWYRQALGQGPEFLTYFNYEAQQDKSGLPNDRFSAERPEGSISTLTIQRTEQRDSAMYRCASSTTGSTDTQYFGPGTRLTVL.

The chain carries TRBV6-5 and TRBJ1-1, with D perhaps TRBD1 (5 bases). Germline V CDR1 and CDR2: MNHEY, SVGAGI. The CDR3 extends over 13 amino acids. Trimming left V 4 bases short and J 4 bases short, with 10 bases between. The CDR3 is CASSLAGGTEAFF. The CDR3 DNA follows: TGTGCCAGCAGTTTAGCGGGGGGCACTGAAGCTTTCTTT.

The V and J genes are TRBV30 and TRBJ2-1; unclear D gene. Germline lookup yields CDR1 GTSNPN and CDR2 SVGIG (reference sequence). Trimming pared 0 bases from V and 7 bases from J, leaving 7 bases between. This CDR3 has 12 residues. In DNA form, the CDR3 reads TGTGCCTGGAGTGTACTTAAAAATGAGCAGTTCTTC. Encoded protein: CAWSVLKNEQFF.

The chain links TRBV13 to TRBJ2-2, with a tentative D call TRBD2 (10 bases). Trimming cost V 4 bases and J 3 bases, with 27 bases left between them. Germline V gene sequence: CDR1 PRHDT, CDR2 FYEKMQ (reference sequence). This CDR3 is built from 20 residues. In nucleotides, the CDR3 is TGTGCCAGCAGCTCCACCGGGACAGGGTTTAGCGGGAGGTACACCGGGGAGCTGTTTTTT. Its translation: CASSSTGTGFSGRYTGELFF.

The chain links TRBV10-1 to TRBJ2-1; weak D call: TRBD1 (6 bases). Germline CDR1 reads WNHNN; CDR2 reads SYGVQD (reference sequence). The CDR3 contains 11 residues. Trimming left V 4 bases short and J 9 bases short, with 7 bases between. The CDR3 is CASSGGGEQFF. As DNA, the CDR3 is TGCGCCAGCAGTGGAGGGGGTGAGCAGTTCTTC.

The gene calls are TRBV27 and TRBJ1-3; no clear D. The germline V gene has CDR1 MNHEY and CDR2 SMNVEV (reference sequence). This CDR3 spans 16 amino acids. Deletions cut 5 bases from V and 0 bases from J, with 14 bases between. The CDR3 sequence: CASSPAYSSSGNTIYF. CDR3 coding DNA: TGTGCCAGCAGTCCTGCCTACAGTAGCTCTGGAAACACCATATATTTT.

The V call is TRBV7-9, the J call TRBJ1-2; D not certain. Germline V lookup: CDR1 SEHNR, CDR2 FQNEAQ (reference sequence). V dropped 7 bases and J dropped 7 bases, with 13 bases sitting between them. The CDR3 sequence is 12 residues long. The CDR3 DNA sequence: TGTGCCAGCACCCCGGGGAACGGTGGCTACACCTTC. Translating gives CASTPGNGGYTF.

V is TRBV27 and J is TRBJ2-1, with D maybe TRBD2 (6 bases). Germline CDR1 is MNHEY and CDR2 is SMNVEV (reference sequence). This CDR3 is built from 14 residues. The V gene lost 2 bases and the J gene lost 4 bases, with 9 bases spanning the gap. The CDR3 DNA is TGTGCCAGCAGTTTAGCAGGAGGGTACAATGAGCAGTTCTTC. This sequence encodes CASSLAGGYNEQFF.

J is TRBJ1-2 and V is TRBV10-2, with D maybe TRBD1 (5 bases). CDR1 WSHSY and CDR2 SAAADI come from the germline V gene. This CDR3 comprises 14 residues. The V gene lost 5 bases and the J gene lost 5 bases, with 15 bases spanning the gap. The CDR3 nucleotides read TGCGCCAGCAGTCGGAGGGGAAAGGAATATGGCTACACCTTC. It yields the protein CASSRRGKEYGYTF.

J is TRBJ1-1 and V is TRBV5-1, with D maybe TRBD1 (6 bases). This CDR3 has 13 amino acids. Germline assignment: CDR1 SGHRS and CDR2 YFSETQ. Trimming cost V 1 base and J 3 bases, with 7 bases left between them. For the CDR3, the DNA is TGCGCCAGCAGCTTGTCAGGGGACACTGAAGCTTTCTTT. Translated, it gives CASSLSGDTEAFF.

The chain links TRBV7-9 to TRBJ2-5; D is perhaps TRBD2 (7 bases). V was trimmed by 8 bases and J by 5 bases, leaving 24 bases between them. This CDR3 contains 16 residues. Germline lookup yields CDR1 SEHNR and CDR2 FQNEAQ (reference sequence). The CDR3 loop is CASQGSSGGRLETQYF. CDR3 bases: TGTGCCAGCCAGGGGTCTAGCGGTGGCCGATTGGAGACCCAGTACTTC.

This rearrangement joins TRBV19 to TRBJ2-7; no clear D gene. V lost 3 bases to trimming and J lost 3 bases, with 9 bases between them. Germline assignment: CDR1 LNHDA and CDR2 SQIVND (reference sequence). The CDR3 consists of 13 residues. CDR3 loop: CASSMADGYEQYF. The DNA of the CDR3 is TGTGCCAGTAGTATGGCGGACGGCTACGAGCAGTACTTC.